Given below is one T cell receptor beta chain in context. This CDR3 is also generated by other DNA sequences in the sample. The CDR3 extends over 16 amino acids. J lost 10 bases, V lost 1 base, and 10 bases had no gene match. Germline CDR1 SGHAT, CDR2 FQNNGV. This sample stems from a study of shared T cell receptors in the human thymus. TCRdb keeps only in-frame clones here, not all; method: immunoSEQ multiplex PCR. The sample carries 700,000 to 750,000 clones, approximately 83% recorded once. The same sample was also used in a study of human thymus T cells. As reported in that work: Samples came from healthy Finnish infants during open corrective cardiac surgery. What related research reported was that thymic repertoires overlapped highly among unrelated individuals.

V is TRBV11-2 and J is TRBJ1-6; 7 nucleotides agree with TRBD1. Sequencing was performed on thymocytes. This TCR was sampled from a girl under three years old with a congenital heart defect. The CDR3 nucleotides read TGTGCCAGCAGCTTAGGAGCGTCAGGGACAGAATCACCCCTCCACTTT. Its translation is CASSLGASGTESPLHF.